A single T cell receptor beta chain is shown here with its context. The sample comes from a study of blood T cell repertoires in COVID-19. Per the germline V gene, CDR1 is SGDLS and CDR2 is YYNGEE. Between the trimmed V and J ends, which lost 4 bases and 9 bases, there was a span of 17 bases. There are 14 residues in the CDR3. TCRdb's table, derived via immunoSEQ multiplex PCR, lists solely in-frame clones and lacks some. Of approximately 240,000 clones in the sample, just over 90% were seen once. Cohort 3 donors counted as recovered after two negative PCRs, clearance, or resolved symptoms. V is TRBV9 and J is TRBJ2-1, with a possible D match to TRBD1 (6 bases). The sequence was collected from a woman under 30 who had recovered from COVID-19. The sequencing input was PBMCs or T cells enriched from blood (not recorded which). The CDR3 sequence is CASSSVGGRSEQFF. CDR3 bases: TGTGCCAGCAGCTCCGTAGGGGGTAGGAGTGAGCAGTTCTTC.